The source of this T cell receptor (beta chain) is a study of blood T cell repertoires in COVID-19. Whole-study context: The samples span acute and convalescent COVID-19 from the United States, Italy and Spain.

Living in about 25 US areas, the participants were between about 18 and 100 years of age. The recovered donors of Cohort 3 showed two negative PCRs, clearance, or symptom resolution. This CDR3 spans 17 amino acids. Original analysis: Estimation of nucleated cell counts was performed using reference gene primer amplification. Sequencing used immunoSEQ multiplex PCR; TCRdb keeps in-frame clones, though not all of them. The V and J calls and clone size come from that table; D and trimming were worked out from the DNA. Of 400,000 to 450,000 clones in the sample, roughly nine tenths were seen once. The sequence was obtained from a man aged 25-45 years who had recovered from COVID-19. The specimen was PBMCs or T cells enriched from blood (not recorded which). This chain links TRBV12-2 with TRBJ1-5. TRBV12-2 is an annotated pseudogene. CDR3 sequence reads: CASRSTGGRAMNQPQHF. The CDR3 DNA follows: TGTGCAAGTCGCTCCACGGGGGGACGGGCCATGAATCAGCCCCAGCATTTT.